Sequencing of this TCR beta chain was carried out in a study of blood T cell repertoires in COVID-19. Study-wide background: Collection of acute and convalescent COVID-19 samples took place in the United States, Italy and Spain.

Original processing methods: Amplification from reference gene primers served as the basis for estimated nucleated cell counts. TCRdb's copy holds only in-frame clones and misses some; the assay was immunoSEQ multiplex PCR. V, J and clone size are taken as reported in that table, and D and trimming were inferred from the DNA itself. Of about 360,000 clones in the sample, around nine tenths were seen once. The V end was cut by 8 bases, the J end by 4 bases, with 8 bases between. The V gene's germline CDR1 is MNHEY and CDR2 SVGAGI. The CDR3 covers 11 residues. Sequenced sample: peripheral blood. The source of this sequence is a human donor in a cohort sampled during active COVID-19. The chain combines TRBV6-5 with TRBJ2-5; D ambiguous. The CDR3 DNA reads as TGTGCCAGCGATTCGGTAGAGACCCAGTACTTC. Protein sequence: CASDSVETQYF.